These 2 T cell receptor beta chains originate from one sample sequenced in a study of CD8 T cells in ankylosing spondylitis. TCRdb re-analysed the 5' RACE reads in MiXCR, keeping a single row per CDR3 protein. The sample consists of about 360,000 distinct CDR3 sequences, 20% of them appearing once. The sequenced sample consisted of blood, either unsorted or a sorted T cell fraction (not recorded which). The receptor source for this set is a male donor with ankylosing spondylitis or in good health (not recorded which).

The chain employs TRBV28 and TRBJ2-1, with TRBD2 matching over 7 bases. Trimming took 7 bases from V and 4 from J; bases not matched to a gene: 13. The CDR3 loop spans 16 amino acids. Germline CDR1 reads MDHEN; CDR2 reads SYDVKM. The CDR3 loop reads CASKLSVGGFYNEQFF. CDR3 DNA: TGTGCCAGCAAACTAAGCGTCGGGGGGTTTTACAATGAGCAGTTCTTC.

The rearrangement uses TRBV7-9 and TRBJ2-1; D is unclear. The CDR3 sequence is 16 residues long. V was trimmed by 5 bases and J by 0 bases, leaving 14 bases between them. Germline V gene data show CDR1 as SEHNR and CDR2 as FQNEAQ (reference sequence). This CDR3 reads CASSLHLPSSYNEQFF. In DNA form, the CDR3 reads TGTGCCAGCAGCCTACACCTTCCAAGCTCCTACAATGAGCAGTTCTTC.